The 4 T cell receptor beta chains below come from one sample, sequenced in a study of T cell repertoires in cytomegalovirus infection. TCRdb processed the reads anew with MiXCR; each CDR3 protein has one entry. The profile shows 700,000 to 950,000 distinct CDR3 sequences, 30% to 35% of them singletons. The antigens these receptors bind are not known. The material sequenced was cultured CD8+ T cells from PBMCs, taken from culture after CMV antigen stimulation. These receptors originate from a human donor in good health (CMV status not recorded). Some clones in this sample may be carry-over from other donors' samples.

The chain links TRBV6-6 to TRBJ2-1, with D possibly being TRBD1 or TRBD2 (6 bases each). The CDR3 has 16 residues. Germline V gene lookup returns CDR1 MNHNY and CDR2 SVGAGI (reference sequence). V gave up 0 bases and J gave up 10 bases, with 19 bases separating them. The CDR3 DNA reads TGTGCCAGCAGTTACTCCCCCCTGAGGGGGGATCCAGAGCAGTTCTTC. The encoded protein is CASSYSPLRGDPEQFF.

The CDR3 loop is CTSSETGAEQYV. The CDR3 nucleotides read TGTACCAGCAGTGAGACAGGGGCCGAGCAGTACGTC. The V call is TRBV6-5, the J call TRBJ2-7, with 8 bases aligning to TRBD1. CDR3 length: 12 residues. Germline V lookup: CDR1 MNHEY, CDR2 SVGAGI.

This clonotype turned up a few times. The chain joins TRBV6-5 to TRBJ1-4; 10 bases are shared with TRBD1. Germline V CDR1 and CDR2: MNHEY, SVGAGI. With V trimmed by 1 base and J by 5 bases, 22 bases remained unmatched. This CDR3 region has 22 residues. DNA of the CDR3: TGTGCCAGCAGTTACTATATTGTCCCGGGACAGGGGACCAGTAGGAAAAATGAAAAACTGTTTTTT. It is translated as CASSYYIVPGQGTSRKNEKLFF.

This clonotype was seen repeatedly, ten times or more. The chain recombines TRBV3-1 with TRBJ2-1; 15 bases map to TRBD2. The CDR3 runs 18 residues. Germline V lookup: CDR1 LGHDT, CDR2 YNNKEL (reference sequence). Unmatched junction bases numbered 7, after V lost 1 base and J lost 6 bases. The CDR3 nucleotides read TGTGCCAGCAGCCAAGGGACTAGCGGGGGGGGCCAGGGCAATGAGCAGTTCTTC. This codes for CASSQGTSGGGQGNEQFF.